This T cell receptor (beta chain) was documented in a study of regulatory T cells in long-lasting Graves disease. The study, taken as a whole, reports: Newly diagnosed disease favored TRBV20-1 and TRBJ2-1 over persistent disease.

CDR1 and CDR2 (germline): MDHEN, SYDVKM. The CDR3 runs 14 residues. V lost 6 bases and J lost 4; bases outside the gene matches: 8. This clonotype was seen many times. The antigen is undetermined. Time point given: newly diagnosed GD, antithyroid drugs for less than 3 months. RNA extracted from PBMCs served as the sequencing template. Construction of TCR beta libraries relied on iRepertoire HTBI primers and on Arm-PCR targeting CDR3 regions. Each CDR3 protein is one row after TCRdb ran MiXCR on the multiplex PCR reads. The sample yields over 500,000 distinct CDR3 sequences, approximately 15% seen once. This same sample was also taken into another study, of T cells in Graves' hyperthyroidism and ophthalmopathy.

V and J are TRBV28 and TRBJ1-2; 7 positions match TRBD1. The clonotype comes from a woman aged 30 to 39 with Graves disease. The material sequenced was peripheral blood mononuclear cells (PBMCs), taken at new diagnosis, from a patient treated with antithyroid drugs. CDR3 residues: CASRMRGQGYGYTF. The CDR3 DNA reads TGTGCCAGCAGGATGAGGGGGCAAGGCTATGGCTACACCTTC.